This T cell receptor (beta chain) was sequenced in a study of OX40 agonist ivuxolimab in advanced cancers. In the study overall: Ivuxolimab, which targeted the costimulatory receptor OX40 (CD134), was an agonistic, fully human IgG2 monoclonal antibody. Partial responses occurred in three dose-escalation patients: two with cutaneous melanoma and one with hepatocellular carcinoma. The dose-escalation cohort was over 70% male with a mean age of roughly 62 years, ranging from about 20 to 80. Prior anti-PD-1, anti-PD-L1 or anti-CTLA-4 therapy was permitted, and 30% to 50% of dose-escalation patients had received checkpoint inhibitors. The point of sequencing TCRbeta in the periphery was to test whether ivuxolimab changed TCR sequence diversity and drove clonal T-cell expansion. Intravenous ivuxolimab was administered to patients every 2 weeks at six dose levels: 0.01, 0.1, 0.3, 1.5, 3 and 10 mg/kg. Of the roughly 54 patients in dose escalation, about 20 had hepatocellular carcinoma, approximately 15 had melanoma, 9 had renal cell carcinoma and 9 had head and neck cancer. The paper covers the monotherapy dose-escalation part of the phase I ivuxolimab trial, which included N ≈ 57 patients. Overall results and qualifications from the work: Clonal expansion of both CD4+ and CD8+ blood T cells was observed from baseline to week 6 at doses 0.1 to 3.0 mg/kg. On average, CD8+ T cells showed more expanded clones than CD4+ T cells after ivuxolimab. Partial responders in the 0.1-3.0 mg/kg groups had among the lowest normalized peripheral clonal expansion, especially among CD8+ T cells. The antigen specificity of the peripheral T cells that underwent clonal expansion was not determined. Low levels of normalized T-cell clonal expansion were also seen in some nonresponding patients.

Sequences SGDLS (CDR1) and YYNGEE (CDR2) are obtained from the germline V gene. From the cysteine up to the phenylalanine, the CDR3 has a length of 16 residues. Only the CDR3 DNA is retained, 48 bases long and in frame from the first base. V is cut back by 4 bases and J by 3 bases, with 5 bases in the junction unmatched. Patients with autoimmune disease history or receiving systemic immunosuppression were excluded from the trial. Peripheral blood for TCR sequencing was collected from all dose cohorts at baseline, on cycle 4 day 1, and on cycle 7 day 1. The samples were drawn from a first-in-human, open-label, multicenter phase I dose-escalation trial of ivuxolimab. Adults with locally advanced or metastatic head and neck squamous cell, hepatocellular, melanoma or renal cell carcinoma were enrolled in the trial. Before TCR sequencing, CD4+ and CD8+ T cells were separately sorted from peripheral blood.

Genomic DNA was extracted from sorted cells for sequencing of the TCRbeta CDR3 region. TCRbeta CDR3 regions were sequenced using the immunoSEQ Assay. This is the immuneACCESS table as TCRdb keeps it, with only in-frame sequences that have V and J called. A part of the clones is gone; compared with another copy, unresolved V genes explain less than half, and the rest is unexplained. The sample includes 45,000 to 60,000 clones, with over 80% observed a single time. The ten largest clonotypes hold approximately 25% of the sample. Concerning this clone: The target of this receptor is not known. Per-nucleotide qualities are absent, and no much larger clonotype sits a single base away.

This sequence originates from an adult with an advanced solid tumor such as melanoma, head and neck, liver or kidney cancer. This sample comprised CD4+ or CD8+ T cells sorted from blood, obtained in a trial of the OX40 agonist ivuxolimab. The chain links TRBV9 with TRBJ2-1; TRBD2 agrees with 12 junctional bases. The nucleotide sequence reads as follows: TGTGCCAGCAGCAAGGGACTAGCGGGCCACTACAATGAGCAGTTCTTC. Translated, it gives CASSKGLAGHYNEQFF.